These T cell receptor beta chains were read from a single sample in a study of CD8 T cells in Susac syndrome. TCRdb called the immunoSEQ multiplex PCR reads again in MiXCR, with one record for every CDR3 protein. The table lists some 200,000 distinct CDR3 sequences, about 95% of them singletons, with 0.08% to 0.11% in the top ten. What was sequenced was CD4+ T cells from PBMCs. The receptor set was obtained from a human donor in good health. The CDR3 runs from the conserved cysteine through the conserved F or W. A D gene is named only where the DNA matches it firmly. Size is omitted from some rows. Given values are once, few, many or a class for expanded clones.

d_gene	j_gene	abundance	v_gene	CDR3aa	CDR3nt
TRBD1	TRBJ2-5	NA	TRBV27	CASSSSGTAFGLGPQETQYF	TGTGCCAGCAGTTCCTCCGGGACAGCTTTTGGTTTGGGGCCACAAGAGACCCAGTACTTC
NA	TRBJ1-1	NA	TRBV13	CASSPIGDLLNTEAFF	TGTGCCAGCAGTCCTATTGGAGACCTTTTGAACACTGAAGCTTTCTTT
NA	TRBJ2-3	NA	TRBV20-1	CSASVGGLDTQYF	TGCAGTGCCAGCGTTGGGGGATTAGATACGCAGTATTTT
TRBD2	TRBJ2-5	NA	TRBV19	CASSTTAGGPGETQYF	TGTGCCAGTAGTACTACGGCGGGAGGGCCAGGAGAGACCCAGTACTTC
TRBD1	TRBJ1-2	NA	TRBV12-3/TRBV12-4	CASSPDRGGYTF	TGTGCCAGCAGCCCGGACAGGGGCGGCTACACCTTC
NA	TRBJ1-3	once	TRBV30	CAWSLQSTTGNTIYF	TGTGCCTGGAGTCTACAATCGACGACTGGAAACACCATATATTTT
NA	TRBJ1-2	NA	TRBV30	CAWTRASGGSPRGYTF	TGTGCCTGGACTCGAGCCTCGGGGGGGTCCCCGCGGGGCTACACCTTC
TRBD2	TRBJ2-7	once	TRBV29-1	CSVETSGSSSEQYF	TGCAGCGTTGAAACTAGCGGGAGTAGTAGCGAGCAGTACTTC
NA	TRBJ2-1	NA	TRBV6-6	CASSYNGGEQFF	TGTGCCAGCAGTTACAACGGGGGTGAGCAGTTCTTC
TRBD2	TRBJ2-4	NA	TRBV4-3	CASSQISSGVNIQYF	TGCGCCAGCAGCCAAATATCTAGCGGGGTAAACATTCAGTACTTC
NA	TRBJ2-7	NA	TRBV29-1	CSAGTTAYEQYF	TGCAGCGCCGGTACCACCGCCTACGAGCAGTACTTC
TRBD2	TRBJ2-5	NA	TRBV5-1	CASRDYLETQYF	TGCGCCAGTAGGGACTATCTAGAGACCCAGTACTTC
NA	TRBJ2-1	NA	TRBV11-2	CASSLARLQGNEQFF	TGTGCCAGCAGCTTAGCTAGACTCCAGGGGAATGAGCAGTTCTTC
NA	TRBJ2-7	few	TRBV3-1	CASSLDFSYEQYF	TGTGCCAGCAGCCTCGACTTTTCCTACGAGCAGTACTTC
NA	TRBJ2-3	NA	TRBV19	CASTLSGVDTQYF	TGTGCCAGTACCCTTAGTGGGGTGGATACGCAGTATTTT
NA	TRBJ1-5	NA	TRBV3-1	CASSQERGIGNQPQHF	TGTGCCAGCAGCCAAGAGAGGGGGATCGGCAATCAGCCCCAGCATTTT
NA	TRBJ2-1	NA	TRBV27	CARTPGRTEQFF	TGTGCCAGAACCCCAGGGCGTACTGAGCAGTTCTTC
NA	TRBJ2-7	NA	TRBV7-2	CASSPPWRQTYEQYF	TGTGCCAGCAGCCCACCCTGGCGGCAAACCTACGAGCAGTACTTC
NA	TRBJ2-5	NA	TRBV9	CASSPRHQLVETQYF	TGTGCCAGCAGCCCCCGACACCAGCTTGTCGAGACCCAGTACTTC
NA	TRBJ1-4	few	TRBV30	CAWSVPPEKLFF	TGTGCCTGGAGTGTACCACCTGAAAAACTGTTTTTT
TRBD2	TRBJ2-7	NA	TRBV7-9	CASSLGGTSGTSYEQYF	TGTGCCAGCAGCTTAGGCGGGACTAGCGGGACCTCCTACGAGCAGTACTTC
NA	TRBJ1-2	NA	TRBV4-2	CASSQEYGLSLNYGYTF	TGTGCCAGCAGCCAAGAATATGGGCTGAGCCTTAACTATGGCTACACCTTC
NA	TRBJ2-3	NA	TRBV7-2	CASSLSLGRTLTDTQYF	TGTGCCAGCAGCTTAAGCCTGGGCAGGACACTCACAGATACGCAGTATTTT
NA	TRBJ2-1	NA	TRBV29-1	CSVDDKSSYNEQFF	TGCAGCGTCGACGACAAAAGCTCCTACAATGAGCAGTTCTTC
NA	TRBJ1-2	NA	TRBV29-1	CSVGTVYGYTF	TGCAGCGTCGGGACGGTCTATGGCTACACCTTC
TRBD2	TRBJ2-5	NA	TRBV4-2	CASSPSGAKETQYF	TGTGCCAGCAGCCCTAGCGGGGCCAAAGAGACCCAGTACTTC
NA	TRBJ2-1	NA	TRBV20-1	CSAEGASVYEQFF	TGCAGTGCTGAGGGGGCTAGCGTCTATGAGCAGTTCTTC
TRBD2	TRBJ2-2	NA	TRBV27	CASADRVSGGTGELFF	TGTGCCAGCGCCGACCGGGTCAGCGGGGGCACCGGGGAGCTGTTTTTT
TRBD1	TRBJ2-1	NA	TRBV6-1	CASSPLGTGRYNEQFF	TGTGCCAGCAGTCCCTTGGGGACAGGCCGATACAATGAGCAGTTCTTC
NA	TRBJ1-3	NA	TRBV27	CASSRTGDSYYGNTIYF	TGTGCCAGCAGCCGGACCGGTGACAGCTATTATGGAAACACCATATATTTT
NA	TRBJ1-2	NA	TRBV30	CAWSDTGSGYTF	TGTGCCTGGAGTGACACCGGCAGTGGCTACACCTTC
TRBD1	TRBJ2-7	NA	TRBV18	CASSPRGTVRNEQYF	TGTGCCAGCTCACCGAGAGGGACAGTTCGAAACGAGCAGTACTTC
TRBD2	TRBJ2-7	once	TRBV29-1	CSAGSPGLDSYEQYF	TGCAGCGCTGGATCACCGGGACTAGATTCTTACGAGCAGTACTTC
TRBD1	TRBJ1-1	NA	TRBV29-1	CSVDRGRYTEAFF	TGCAGCGTGGACAGGGGAAGGTACACTGAAGCTTTCTTT
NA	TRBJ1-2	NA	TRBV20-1	CSATSAGIYGYTF	TGCAGTGCCACGTCAGCGGGGATTTATGGCTACACCTTC
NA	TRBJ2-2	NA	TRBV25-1	CASSSTQRGGELFF	TGTGCCAGCAGTTCCACTCAGAGGGGCGGGGAGCTGTTTTTT
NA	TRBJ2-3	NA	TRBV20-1	CSARGGRPTDTQYF	TGCAGTGCCAGGGGGGGCAGACCCACAGATACGCAGTATTTT
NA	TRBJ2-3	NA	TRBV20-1	CSAPGAREADTQYF	TGCAGTGCACCGGGGGCCCGAGAGGCAGATACGCAGTATTTT
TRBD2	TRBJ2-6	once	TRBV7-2	CASRPAGGANVLTF	TGTGCCAGCAGACCAGCGGGAGGGGCCAACGTCCTGACTTTC
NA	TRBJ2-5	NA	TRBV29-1	CSVGQTKQETQYF	TGCAGCGTTGGACAAACGAAACAAGAGACCCAGTACTTC
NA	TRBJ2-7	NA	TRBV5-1	CASSLSGEQYF	TGCGCCAGCAGCTTGAGCGGGGAGCAGTACTTC
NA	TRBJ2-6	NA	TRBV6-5	CASSYREGSGANVLTF	TGTGCCAGCAGTTATCGAGAGGGGTCTGGGGCCAACGTCCTGACTTTC
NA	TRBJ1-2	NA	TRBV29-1	CSVEESRNYGYTF	TGCAGCGTTGAAGAGTCCCGTAACTATGGCTACACCTTC
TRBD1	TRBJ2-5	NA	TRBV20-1	CSARDYRGKQETQYF	TGCAGTGCTAGAGATTACAGGGGTAAACAAGAGACCCAGTACTTC
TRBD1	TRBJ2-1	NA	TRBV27	CASSLAPIPTGQKFDEQFF	TGTGCCAGCAGTTTAGCTCCAATCCCAACGGGACAGAAGTTCGATGAGCAGTTCTTC
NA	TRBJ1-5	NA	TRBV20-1	CSASKGLGQPQHF	TGCAGTGCTAGTAAGGGACTCGGGCAGCCCCAGCATTTT
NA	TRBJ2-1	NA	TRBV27	CATRGVDQQFF	TGTGCCACCAGGGGCGTCGACCAGCAGTTCTTC
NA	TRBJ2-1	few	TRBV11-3	CASSSGGPHNEQFF	TGTGCCAGCAGCTCCGGGGGACCACACAATGAGCAGTTCTTC
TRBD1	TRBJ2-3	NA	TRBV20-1	CSAVTGDTTDTQYF	TGCAGTGCCGTCACAGGGGACACCACAGATACGCAGTATTTT
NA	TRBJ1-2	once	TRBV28	CASRVTGHYGYTF	TGTGCCAGCCGCGTGACAGGCCACTATGGCTACACCTTC
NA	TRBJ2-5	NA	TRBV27	CASRGHGGQETQYF	TGTGCCAGCAGGGGCCACGGCGGGCAAGAGACCCAGTACTTC